This TCR beta chain was recorded in a study of CD8 T cells in Susac syndrome (dated by TCRdb to between 2018 and 2021). Turning to the overall study: The study used repertoire sequencing to test whether antigen drove CD8+ T cell activation and differentiation in Susac syndrome. Broad study findings and their caveats: The number of individuals in the TCR sequencing and HLA analysis was recognized as being relatively small.

RNA was extracted with the RNeasy kit and about 0.45 to 1 ug was reverse transcribed using random hexamers. The immunoSEQ multiplex PCR assay, covering 54 Vbeta and 13 Jbeta segments, was used to amplify TCR beta CDR3 regions. Bias from PCR amplification was corrected by using a synthetic template baseline for primer optimization and for computational correction. From the authors' description of their analysis: Only productive sequences were kept, with reads annotated to V, D and J genes according to IMGT and analyzed in immunoSEQ Analyzer. To calculate clonality, Shannon entropy was normalized by log2 of the number of productive unique sequences and then subtracted from one. For each patient and control, public and private clones were evaluated within the 100 most prevalent clones. Susac-specific clones were defined as absent from healthy and MS cohorts, approximately 1,000 published viral clones and other ImmuneACCESS disease sequences. The public reads were quality trimmed at Q25 with fastp and then assembled into clones with MiXCR by TCRdb, keeping productive beta chains. Here each entry gathers all rows of one CDR3 protein and keeps the most common genes and DNA. It is TCRdb's table, rather than the study itself, that gives the V and J calls and clone size. The sample profile shows about 160,000 distinct CDR3 sequences; around 94% of them were found once. In total, the top ten clones hold approximately 0.094% of the sample.

The CDR3 sequence holds 21 residues, the cysteine and phenylalanine included. Only the CDR3 portion is preserved as DNA: 63 bases, with reading frame beginning at the first base. V lost 3 bases and J lost 6 bases; the stretch between them is 34 bases long. As encoded in the germline V gene, CDR1 is SGDLS while CDR2 is YYNGEE. Peripheral blood CD8+ and CD4+ T cells from healthy donors, Susac syndrome patients and multiple sclerosis patients were profiled by high-throughput TCR beta sequencing. Multiple sclerosis controls were treatment-naive patients with stable or active relapsing-remitting disease fulfilling revised McDonald criteria. CD8+ TEMRA cells were enriched by FACS, while bulk CD8+ and CD4+ T cells were purified by magnetic negative isolation. Blood was drawn into EDTA tubes, processed within 24 hours, and PBMCs were isolated by density gradient centrifugation. PBMCs intended for TCR sequencing were frozen in liquid nitrogen and were later thawed in a 37 degrees C water bath. Purity of sorted or isolated CD4+, CD8+ and CD8+ TEMRA cells was at least 90%.

To note about this clonotype: No cognate antigen has been identified for it. Nothing much larger sits one base from this clone, and base qualities are not available.

This TCR was recovered from a human donor with multiple sclerosis. Sample: CD4+ T cells from PBMCs. The chain was built from TRBV9 and TRBJ1-5, with TRBD1 perhaps the D gene, on 5 matching bases. At the DNA level, the sequence is TGTGCCAGCAGCGGTGGGGGGACGAGGGTGGAGTCCCCTCGGTTTTCTCAGCCCCAGCATTTT. It translates as CASSGGGTRVESPRFSQPQHF. The full variable domain, with segments outside the CDR3 supplied by the reference TRBV9 and TRBJ1-5 proteins, appears as DSGVTQTPKHLITATGQRVTLRCSPRSGDLSVYWYQQSLDQGLQFLIQYYNGEERAKGNILERFSAQQFPDLHSELNLSSLELGDSALYFCASSGGGTRVESPRFSQPQHFGDGTRLSIL.